Presented here are 15 T cell receptor beta chains from one specimen sequenced in a study of blood T cell repertoires in COVID-19. Assay used: immunoSEQ multiplex PCR; TCRdb lists only in-frame clones, some missing. This sample yields some 240,000 clones, of which roughly nine tenths are seen a single time; 7.2% belongs to the top ten. The source material was peripheral blood. These receptors came from a man aged 55 to 70 who had recovered from COVID-19.

This clone was seen only a few times. The CDR3 protein is CASSETGHFSNQPQHF. The CDR3 nucleotides are TGTGCCAGTAGCGAAACGGGACACTTTAGCAATCAGCCCCAGCATTTT. The V call is TRBV19, the J call TRBJ1-5, with D possibly matching TRBD1 (6 bases). Germline V gene sequence: CDR1 LNHDA, CDR2 SQIVND (reference sequence). V lost 6 bases, J lost 0 bases, and 15 bases lay in between. CDR3 length equals 16 residues.

The rearrangement joins TRBV3-1 (or the pseudogene TRBV3-2) to TRBJ2-1, with a possible D match to TRBD1 (6 bases). Germline CDR1 and CDR2: LGHDT and YNNKEL (reference sequence). Trimming removed 4 bases at V and 3 bases at J, with 10 bases between. CDR3 length: 14 amino acids. CDR3 amino acids: CASSPGQDYNEQFF. CDR3 in DNA: TGTGCCAGCAGCCCGGGACAAGACTACAATGAGCAGTTCTTC.

This chain joins TRBV18 and TRBJ2-7; TRBD1 is a possible D gene (6 bases). The CDR3 spans 15 residues. From germline, CDR1 is KGHSH and CDR2 LQKENI. The V end was cut by 4 bases, the J end by 2 bases, with 15 bases between. For the CDR3, the DNA is TGTGCCAGCTCACGAGACGGGACAATTCCCTACGAGCAGTACTTC. Translation: CASSRDGTIPYEQYF.

The V gene is TRBV10-3, the J gene TRBJ1-1; the D is unclear. Looked up from germline, CDR1 is ENHRY and CDR2 is SYGVKD. V was shortened by 10 bases and J by 0 bases, with 15 bases between the two germline ends. This CDR3 spans 14 amino acids. CDR3 sequence reads: CASTPERVNTEAFF. The CDR3 DNA follows: TGTGCCAGTACTCCGGAGCGGGTGAACACTGAAGCTTTCTTT.

The rearrangement uses TRBV5-1 and TRBJ2-1; 11 bases match TRBD2. V shed 4 bases and J 6 bases; nucleotides not matched to a gene: 6. CDR1 and CDR2 (germline): SGHRS, YFSETQ. This CDR3 region has 15 residues. CDR3 coding DNA: TGCGCCAGCAGCGGCTCCGGGACTAGCGGCAATGAGCAGTTCTTC. Residues: CASSGSGTSGNEQFF. The complete variable domain, with remaining parts taken from reference TRBV5-1 and TRBJ2-1, reads KAGVTQTPRYLIKTRGQQVTLSCSPISGHRSVSWYQQTPGQGLQFLFEYFSETQRNKGNFPGRFSGRQFSNSRSEMNVSTLELGDSALYLCASSGSGTSGNEQFFGPGTRLTVL.

V usage is TRBV6-6 and J usage is TRBJ1-4; D uncertain. This CDR3 has 15 residues. V was shortened by 4 bases and J by 3 bases, with 12 bases between the two germline ends. CDR1 is MNHNY, CDR2 SVGAGI, per germline (reference sequence). CDR3 amino acids: CASSWKGAANEKLFF. The CDR3 DNA reads as TGTGCCAGCAGTTGGAAGGGAGCGGCTAATGAAAAACTGTTTTTT.

This chain links TRBV19 with TRBJ2-7; 10 positions match TRBD1. CDR3 length: 14 amino acids. Germline loops: CDR1 LNHDA, CDR2 SQIVND (reference sequence). With 5 bases clipped from V and 5 bases from J, the junction kept 6 bases outside the gene matches. CDR3 amino acids: CASSPGQGIHEQYF. The CDR3 bases are TGTGCCAGTAGTCCGGGACAGGGGATCCACGAGCAGTACTTC.

In its sample, this clone was seen once. The rearrangement links TRBV30 to TRBJ1-4; D possibly corresponds to TRBD1 (6 bases). Germline CDR1 GTSNPN, CDR2 SVGIG (reference sequence). The germline V and J ends were trimmed by 3 bases and 7 bases, with 15 bases remaining between them. The CDR3 sequence is 14 residues long. CDR3 sequence reads: CAWRPRGAREKLFF. CDR3 coding DNA: TGTGCCTGGAGACCTCGGGGGGCCCGTGAAAAACTGTTTTTT.

The rearrangement uses TRBV5-6 and TRBJ1-1; a possible D gene is TRBD1 (6 bases). Germline V gene sequence: CDR1 SGHDT, CDR2 YYEEEE. This CDR3 contains 15 residues. V shed 4 bases and J shed 4 bases, with 17 bases lying between them. The CDR3 protein is CASSLRAVGGTEAFF. The CDR3 nucleotides are TGTGCCAGCAGCCTACGCGCAGTAGGGGGCACTGAAGCTTTCTTT.

The rearrangement uses TRBV14 and TRBJ2-1, with TRBD2 matching over 8 bases. V shed 0 bases and J 6 bases; nucleotides not matched to a gene: 19. CDR1 SGHDN and CDR2 FVKESK come from the germline V gene. This CDR3 is built from 20 residues. The CDR3 sequence is CASSQDTGGSLGLGSNEQFF. The CDR3 nucleotides are TGTGCCAGCAGCCAAGATACGGGGGGGTCGCTTGGACTAGGGTCCAATGAGCAGTTCTTC.

The chain is built from TRBV6-2 or TRBV6-3 and TRBJ2-7; D gene uncertain. Germline loops: CDR1 MNHEY, CDR2 SVGEGT. The V gene lost 4 bases and the J gene lost 4 bases, with 5 bases spanning the gap. The CDR3 extends over 11 amino acids. CDR3 loop: CASSSRYEQYV. As DNA, the CDR3 is TGTGCCAGCAGTTCTAGGTACGAGCAGTACGTC.

This chain uses TRBV27 with TRBJ2-1, with 9 bases matching TRBD1. Unmatched junction bases numbered 14, after V lost 7 bases and J lost 10 bases. Germline-derived CDR1 and CDR2 are MNHEY and SMNVEV (reference sequence). The length of the CDR3 is 15 residues. The CDR3 DNA reads as TGTGCCAGCACCGAATACGGGACAGGGCGAGGGGAGCAGTTCTTC. It codes for CASTEYGTGRGEQFF.

The V and J genes are TRBV24-1 and TRBJ1-2; the D gene is possibly TRBD1 (5 bases). The CDR3 extends over 15 amino acids. Germline CDR1 and CDR2: KGHDR and SFDVKD. Between the trimmed V and J ends, which lost 3 bases and 8 bases, there was a span of 18 bases. CDR3 coding DNA: TGTGCCACCAGTGATCCCCAGTACGGGGGGGAGGGCTACACCTTC. It encodes CATSDPQYGGEGYTF.

The chain employs TRBV28 and TRBJ2-1; the D gene is possibly TRBD2 (5 bases). V dropped 8 bases and J dropped 0 bases, with 20 bases sitting between them. Per germline, CDR1 MDHEN and CDR2 SYDVKM. This CDR3 contains 17 residues. The CDR3 nucleotides are TGTGCCAGCCAGTCACCCCCTGGTGCGGGCTCCTACAATGAGCAGTTCTTC. Translating it yields CASQSPPGAGSYNEQFF.

V is TRBV24-1 and J is TRBJ2-2, with D tentatively TRBD2 (5 bases). The CDR3 is made up of 16 amino acids. In germline, CDR1 is KGHDR, CDR2 SFDVKD. The V end lost 4 bases, the J end lost 7 bases, and 18 bases lay between the germline ends. In DNA, the CDR3 is TGTGCCACCAGTGACCCCCGGGATCCAGCTCGCGGGGAGCTGTTTTTT. It codes for CATSDPRDPARGELFF.